These 15 T cell receptor beta chains originate from one sample sequenced in a study of shared clonotypes between healthy human individuals. Naivety among CD8 cells was defined by CD45RO negativity and positive CCR7 selection, thereby excluding terminally differentiated effector memory CD45RA+ cells. Profiled with immunoSEQ multiplex PCR; TCRdb holds only in-frame clones, not every one. The repertoire holds some 2.1 million clones, with roughly 95% as singletons. Sequencing was carried out using naive CD8+ T cells from PBMCs. The receptors originated from a man aged 18 to 35 in good health. Some clones in this sample may be carry-over from other donors' samples.

The chain links TRBV9 to TRBJ2-1, with 9 bases matching TRBD2. The CDR3 is 17 amino acids. Looked up from germline, CDR1 is SGDLS and CDR2 is YYNGEE. V was clipped by 1 base and J by 8 bases; unmatched bases: 13. CDR3 loop: CASSVRSRTSDGDEQFF. CDR3 coding DNA: TGTGCCAGCAGCGTACGTTCTCGGACTAGCGACGGCGATGAGCAGTTCTTC.

DNA of the CDR3: TGTGCCAGCAGCAAACCCCCAGGGGGAGGAGAGACCCAGTACTTC. This translates into CASSKPPGGGETQYF. The rearrangement links TRBV7-8 to TRBJ2-5, with D possibly being TRBD1 (7 bases). V was shortened by 5 bases and J by 4 bases, with 17 bases between the two germline ends. The V gene's germline CDR1 is SGHVS and CDR2 FQNEAQ. The CDR3 runs to 15 residues.

CDR3 loop: CASSFPQGPTLWDGYTF. The CDR3 region has the DNA TGTGCCAGCAGCTTTCCGCAGGGGCCAACCCTATGGGATGGCTACACCTTC. The rearrangement links TRBV7-9 to TRBJ1-2; D is perhaps TRBD1 (6 bases). This CDR3 region has 17 residues. Germline V gene data show CDR1 as SEHNR and CDR2 as FQNEAQ (reference sequence). The germline V and J ends were trimmed by 3 bases and 6 bases, with 23 bases remaining between them.

This chain links TRBV27 with TRBJ2-7; TRBD2 is a possible D gene (6 bases). The CDR3 loop spans 16 amino acids. Germline CDR1 MNHEY, CDR2 SMNVEV (reference sequence). Trimming removed 5 bases from V and 6 bases from J, with 23 bases in between. CDR3 residues: CASSLTPGRGISEQYF. The CDR3 nucleotides are TGTGCCAGCAGTCTAACCCCCGGACGGGGGATAAGCGAGCAGTACTTC.

This chain connects TRBV7-8 to TRBJ2-3; 9 nucleotides align to TRBD1. Germline loops: CDR1 SGHVS, CDR2 FQNEAQ. This CDR3 has 15 amino acids. J was trimmed by 5 bases and V by 1 base; bases with no gene match: 4. The CDR3 sequence is CASSLGTGAEDTQYF. CDR3 sequence (DNA): TGTGCCAGCAGCTTAGGGACAGGGGCGGAAGATACGCAGTATTTT.

The V and J genes are TRBV5-1 and TRBJ1-1, with D unclear. Germline V lookup: CDR1 SGHRS, CDR2 YFSETQ. V lost 1 base, J lost 1 base, and 8 bases lay in between. The CDR3 covers 14 residues. CDR3: CASSLRHKNTEAFF. The CDR3 coding sequence is TGCGCCAGCAGCTTGAGACACAAGAACACTGAAGCTTTCTTT.

The chain recombines TRBV28 with TRBJ1-1, with D tentatively TRBD1 (5 bases). CDR1 is MDHEN and CDR2 is SYDVKM in the germline V gene. V was trimmed by 0 bases and J by 0 bases, leaving 8 bases between them. This CDR3 region has 15 residues. The chain's CDR3 is CASSLWTELNTEAFF. CDR3 nucleotides: TGTGCCAGCAGTTTATGGACAGAACTGAACACTGAAGCTTTCTTT.

CDR3 in DNA: TGCGCCACCGAGGTACGCTCGGGACTAGCGGATACCTACGAGCAGTACTTC. Its translation: CATEVRSGLADTYEQYF. This sequence joins TRBV23-1 and TRBJ2-7, with TRBD2 matching 11 bases. TRBV23-1 is labeled an ORF, and its function is uncertain. V gave up 10 bases and J gave up 2 bases; unmatched junction bases: 16. The length of the CDR3 is 17 residues.

This chain joins TRBV27 and TRBJ1-1; TRBD1 agrees at 8 bases. CDR1 and CDR2 (germline): MNHEY, SMNVEV (reference sequence). This CDR3 comprises 15 residues. The ends lost 2 bases at V and 3 bases at J; junction bases unmatched: 5. The CDR3 sequence is CASSLQGALDTEAFF. In nucleotides, the CDR3 is TGTGCCAGCAGTTTACAGGGGGCTCTTGACACTGAAGCTTTCTTT.

This clone is a singleton in its sample. The chain joins TRBV19 to TRBJ2-1; D is possibly TRBD2 (5 bases). V was pared by 5 bases and J by 6 bases, with 20 bases between. This CDR3 has 16 amino acids. Germline V lookup: CDR1 LNHDA, CDR2 SQIVND (reference sequence). This CDR3 reads CASSPGLAPLLNEQFF. The CDR3 DNA reads as TGTGCCAGTAGTCCCGGACTCGCTCCCCTCCTCAATGAGCAGTTCTTC.

This sequence joins TRBV5-8 and TRBJ1-5, with 9 bases fitting TRBD1. V was pared by 4 bases and J by 6 bases, with 2 bases of the junction left unmatched. The CDR3 has 13 amino acids. Germline V gene data show CDR1 as SGHTS and CDR2 as YDEGEE. The CDR3 DNA sequence: TGTGCCAGCAGCGGGGACAGGGCTCAGCCCCAGCATTTT. Its translation: CASSGDRAQPQHF.

The chain joins TRBV21-1 to TRBJ2-7; the DNA was not used to check the table's D call, TRBD1. TRBV21-1 counts as a pseudogene. The CDR3 consists of 9 residues. CDR3 sequence reads: CASGTTGIF. The CDR3, as DNA: TGTGCCAGCGGAACAACAGGGATCTTC.

The gene calls are TRBV28 and TRBJ2-1; D gene ambiguous. V was shortened by 2 bases and J by 6 bases, with 11 bases between the two germline ends. This CDR3 has 14 amino acids. The V gene's germline CDR1 is MDHEN and CDR2 SYDVKM. CDR3 nucleotides: TGTGCCAGCAGTTTACTGGCTGGGCGCAATGAGCAGTTCTTC. This codes for CASSLLAGRNEQFF.

The J gene is TRBJ2-3, the V gene TRBV27, with D perhaps matching TRBD2 (6 bases). The CDR3 contains 14 residues. V was cut by 5 bases and J by 4 bases, with 13 bases left in between. Germline lookup yields CDR1 MNHEY and CDR2 SMNVEV (reference sequence). CDR3 amino acids: CASSTGTPADTQYF. The CDR3 DNA is TGTGCCAGCAGTACCGGGACTCCCGCAGATACGCAGTATTTT.

The table lists this clone with a count of one. The rearrangement links TRBV9 to TRBJ2-7; D may be TRBD2 (5 bases). The CDR3 is made up of 16 amino acids. Trimming stripped 2 bases from V and 3 bases from J, with 18 bases between. Looked up from germline, CDR1 is SGDLS and CDR2 is YYNGEE. Here the CDR3 reads CASSVAGASLYYEQYF. The CDR3 DNA is TGTGCCAGCAGCGTTGCGGGCGCCTCCCTCTACTACGAGCAGTACTTC.